Following are 7 T cell receptor beta chains from one sample sequenced in a study of T cell responses to AZD1222 COVID-19 vaccine. TCRdb's copy holds only in-frame clones and misses some; the assay was immunoSEQ multiplex PCR. The profile shows some 150,000 clones, 92% of them singletons. This specimen was peripheral blood, taken on day 0 of AZD1222 vaccination. Receptor source: an adult in good health.

The J gene is TRBJ1-1, the V gene TRBV4-2; 8 bases fit TRBD1. Trimming cost V 2 bases and J 0 bases; bases outside gene matches: 2. This CDR3 spans 15 amino acids. Germline V gene sequence: CDR1 LGHNA, CDR2 YNFKEQ. DNA for the CDR3: TGTGCCAGCAGCCAACGACAGGGGATGAACACTGAAGCTTTCTTT. Residues: CASSQRQGMNTEAFF.

V usage is TRBV12-3 or TRBV12-4 and J usage is TRBJ2-5; maybe TRBD1 (6 bases). V lost 6 bases, J lost 3 bases, and 11 bases lay in between. The CDR3 is 13 residues long. As DNA, the CDR3 is TGTGCCAGCAGGGCACAGGGAAAAGAGACCCAGTACTTC. This gives the protein CASRAQGKETQYF.

The V and J genes are TRBV6-5 and TRBJ1-3, with no clear D. V dropped 6 bases and J dropped 2 bases, with 11 bases sitting between them. Germline CDR1 reads MNHEY; CDR2 reads SVGAGI. This CDR3 has 14 residues. The CDR3 reads CASRAPTTGNTIYF. CDR3 in DNA: TGTGCCAGCAGAGCCCCTACTACTGGAAACACCATATATTTT.

The V gene is TRBV6-1, the J gene TRBJ1-4; no clear D. The CDR3 is 14 residues long. Trimming cost V 7 bases and J 5 bases, with 14 bases left between them. CDR1 is MNHNS, CDR2 SASEGT, per germline. CDR3 protein: CASTSPGSNEKLFF. The CDR3 DNA reads TGTGCCAGCACTTCCCCCGGATCGAATGAAAAACTGTTTTTT.

V is TRBV19 and J is TRBJ2-3; D not certain. This CDR3 is 12 amino acids long. Germline lookup yields CDR1 LNHDA and CDR2 SQIVND (reference sequence). Trimming removed 3 bases at V and 0 bases at J, with 1 base between. In DNA form, the CDR3 reads TGTGCCAGTAGTATTAGCACAGATACGCAGTATTTT. Translation: CASSISTDTQYF.

In this sample, this clone turned up once. The chain links TRBV19 to TRBJ2-3; unclear D gene. The CDR3 extends over 14 amino acids. V was cut by 3 bases and J by 5 bases, with 12 bases left in between. Per germline, CDR1 LNHDA and CDR2 SQIVND (reference sequence). CDR3 residues: CASSILGIQDTQYF. The CDR3 region has the DNA TGTGCCAGTAGTATCTTGGGTATTCAAGATACGCAGTATTTT.

The J gene is TRBJ2-2, the V gene TRBV18; no clear D gene. The CDR3 is 14 residues long. Per germline, CDR1 KGHSH and CDR2 LQKENI. Trimming took 0 bases from V and 10 from J, leaving 12 bases between them. CDR3 sequence: CASSPPEVRVELFF. The DNA of the CDR3 is TGTGCCAGCTCACCACCCGAGGTGCGTGTGGAGCTGTTTTTT.